The 22 T cell receptor beta chains given below trace back to one sample, sequenced in a study of shared clonotypes between healthy human individuals. The table came from immunoSEQ multiplex PCR; TCRdb's copy has only in-frame clones and leaves some out. In the table there are roughly 640,000 clones, less than 98% of which are singletons. Source material: naive CD4+ T cells sorted from blood. Subset described: CD45RA+ positively selected. The receptors shown here come from a woman aged 25 to 39 in good health.

The chain carries TRBV19 and TRBJ2-1, with 14 bases identical to TRBD2. Unmatched junction bases numbered 9, after V lost 7 bases and J lost 7 bases. The CDR3 covers 16 residues. Germline assignment: CDR1 LNHDA and CDR2 SQIVND (reference sequence). CDR3 sequence: CASTITGTSGRNEQFF. The CDR3 nucleotides read TGTGCCAGTACTATTACAGGGACTAGCGGGAGAAATGAGCAGTTCTTC.

This clone was seen more than once but under ten times. This sequence joins TRBV30 and TRBJ2-7; TRBD2 aligns across 7 bases. The CDR3 runs 12 residues. V was pared by 2 bases and J by 6 bases, with 4 bases of the junction left unmatched. Per germline, CDR1 GTSNPN and CDR2 SVGIG (reference sequence). Here the CDR3 DNA reads TGTGCCTGGAGTTCGACTAGCCGCGAGCAGTACTTC. Amino acids: CAWSSTSREQYF.

The CDR3 nucleotides are TGTGCCAGCAGGAACAGGGTGGCAGATGGCTACACCTTC. The encoded protein is CASRNRVADGYTF. The rearrangement uses TRBV2 and TRBJ1-2; possibly TRBD1 for D (6 bases). Trimming removed 6 bases at V and 6 bases at J, with 14 bases between. Germline CDR1 reads SNHLY; CDR2 reads FYNNEI. The CDR3 consists of 13 residues.

CDR3: CASSAAVTSGRENTGELFF. The CDR3 nucleotides read TGCGCCAGCAGCGCAGCGGTGACTAGCGGGAGGGAGAACACCGGGGAGCTGTTTTTT. The chain combines TRBV5-1 with TRBJ2-2; 14 bases line up with TRBD2. Germline V gene lookup returns CDR1 SGHRS and CDR2 YFSETQ. Unmatched junction bases numbered 9, after V lost 4 bases and J lost 1 base. The CDR3 covers 19 residues.

This clone has more than one count but fewer than ten. This chain connects TRBV28 to TRBJ1-2; D unresolved. Germline V gene data show CDR1 as MDHEN and CDR2 as SYDVKM. The CDR3 is 12 residues long. The V end was cut by 5 bases, the J end by 0 bases, with 4 bases between. The CDR3 sequence is CASSQTNYGYTF. The CDR3 DNA reads TGTGCCAGCAGTCAGACTAACTATGGCTACACCTTC.

The chain couples TRBV11-2 to TRBJ1-2; D is undetermined. CDR3 length: 12 residues. CDR1 and CDR2 from the germline V gene are SGHAT and FQNNGV. Trimming took 0 bases from V and 4 from J, leaving 3 bases between them. CDR3 sequence reads: CASSLDGYGYTF. For the CDR3, the DNA is TGTGCCAGCAGCTTAGACGGCTATGGCTACACCTTC.

This sequence joins TRBV14 and TRBJ2-3; D is ambiguous. CDR1 and CDR2 (germline): SGHDN, FVKESK. CDR3 length: 13 residues. V lost 0 bases to trimming and J lost 6 bases, with 7 bases between them. CDR3 region: CASSQDRRDTQYF. CDR3 nucleotides: TGTGCCAGCAGCCAAGATCGACGCGATACGCAGTATTTT.

The chain employs TRBV9 and TRBJ1-1; 8 bases fit TRBD1. Germline CDR1 is SGDLS and CDR2 is YYNGEE. The V and J ends lost 3 bases and 1 base, in that order; junction bases with no gene match: 11. CDR3 size: 17 residues. The CDR3 DNA follows: TGTGCCAGCAGCGGCCCAAACAGGGGGACCCGGAACACTGAAGCTTTCTTT. Its translation: CASSGPNRGTRNTEAFF.

The rearrangement joins TRBV9 to TRBJ2-3; 7 bases line up with TRBD1. The CDR3 runs 15 residues. Germline V gene sequence: CDR1 SGDLS, CDR2 YYNGEE. The junction had 5 bases not matched to a gene; V was cut back by 3 bases and J by 1 base. The CDR3 nucleotides are TGTGCCAGCAGCGACAGGGGAGACGGCACAGATACGCAGTATTTT. As protein: CASSDRGDGTDTQYF.

The chain has TRBV29-1 and TRBJ2-3; D call uncertain. Trimming took off 3 bases at V and 5 bases at J, with 6 bases between the two ends. The CDR3 loop spans 11 amino acids. Germline assignment: CDR1 SQVTM and CDR2 ANQGSEA. The CDR3 DNA follows: TGCAGCGTTGAGCTGGGAGATACGCAGTATTTT. This encodes CSVELGDTQYF.

As to this clone: The sample carries other DNA sequences with the same CDR3. The chain has TRBV5-1 and TRBJ1-1; no firm D call. V was cut by 2 bases and J by 1 base, with 6 bases left in between. The CDR3 consists of 13 residues. Per the germline V gene, CDR1 is SGHRS and CDR2 is YFSETQ. This CDR3 reads CASSLSANTEAFF. Written as DNA, the CDR3 is TGCGCCAGCAGCTTATCAGCGAACACTGAAGCTTTCTTT.

The chain couples TRBV28 to TRBJ2-2, with a tentative D call TRBD2 (6 bases). V was cut by 8 bases and J by 6 bases, with 16 bases left in between. The CDR3 runs 14 residues. CDR1 is MDHEN and CDR2 is SYDVKM in the germline V gene. The CDR3 region is CASLQWEVSGELFF. CDR3 nucleotides: TGTGCCAGCTTACAGTGGGAGGTCTCCGGGGAGCTGTTTTTT.

V and J are TRBV19 and TRBJ2-1; TRBD1 is a possible D gene (5 bases). CDR1 LNHDA and CDR2 SQIVND come from the germline V gene (reference sequence). This CDR3 is built from 14 residues. Trimming cost V 7 bases and J 10 bases, with 20 bases left between them. CDR3 sequence: CASTPTRQWGEQFF. For the CDR3, the DNA is TGTGCCAGTACCCCAACAAGGCAATGGGGCGAGCAGTTCTTC.

The chain has TRBV7-9 and TRBJ2-7; 7 nucleotides line up with TRBD2. V lost 10 bases to trimming and J lost 2 bases; unmatched junction nucleotides: 8. The CDR3 is made up of 13 amino acids. Germline V lookup: CDR1 SEHNR, CDR2 FQNEAQ (reference sequence). The CDR3 reads CAIQLGGTYEQYF. The CDR3 DNA sequence: TGTGCCATCCAACTGGGGGGGACCTACGAGCAGTACTTC.

The chain has TRBV2 and TRBJ1-5, with D perhaps TRBD1 (6 bases). The CDR3 spans 16 residues. Germline CDR1 is SNHLY and CDR2 is FYNNEI. V was shortened by 6 bases and J by 4 bases, with 19 bases between the two germline ends. DNA for the CDR3: TGTGCCAGCAGCTACACCCCCAGGGGAACGAATCAGCCCCAGCATTTT. It is translated as CASSYTPRGTNQPQHF.

CDR3 loop: CAIGPFYSYEQYF. CDR3 coding DNA: TGTGCCATAGGGCCGTTTTACTCCTACGAGCAGTACTTC. The V call is TRBV27, the J call TRBJ2-7, with unresolved D. Germline V gives CDR1 MNHEY, CDR2 SMNVEV (reference sequence). The CDR3 is made up of 13 amino acids. V was trimmed by 10 bases and J by 0 bases, leaving 13 bases between them.

This chain links TRBV28 with TRBJ2-7; 12 bases match TRBD1. J was trimmed by 3 bases and V by 0 bases; bases with no gene match: 3. CDR3 length equals 16 residues. The V gene's germline CDR1 is MDHEN and CDR2 SYDVKM. The DNA of the CDR3 is TGTGCCAGCAGTTTATGGGGGGACAGGGGGCTCTACGAGCAGTACTTC. Its protein is CASSLWGDRGLYEQYF.

CDR3 protein: CASSSTVSGANVLTF. In nucleotides, the CDR3 is TGTGCCAGCAGTTCGACGGTCTCTGGGGCCAACGTCCTGACTTTC. V gene TRBV27 combines with J gene TRBJ2-6; D uncertain. This CDR3 has 15 amino acids. The germline V and J ends were trimmed by 4 bases and 0 bases, with 7 bases remaining between them. Germline assignment: CDR1 MNHEY and CDR2 SMNVEV (reference sequence).

Of note for this clone: Other DNA sequences from this sample encode an identical CDR3 as well. The gene calls are TRBV5-1 and TRBJ2-7; D gene uncertain. The CDR3 has 12 residues. Per germline, CDR1 SGHRS and CDR2 YFSETQ. Deletions cut 0 bases from V and 7 bases from J, with 8 bases between. The CDR3 sequence is CASSLAAGEQYF. In DNA, the CDR3 is TGCGCCAGCAGCTTGGCCGCCGGGGAGCAGTACTTC.

V is TRBV19 and J is TRBJ2-2, with D perhaps matching TRBD1 (7 bases). V shed 3 bases and J shed 5 bases, with 16 bases lying between them. This CDR3 spans 16 amino acids. Germline assignment: CDR1 LNHDA and CDR2 SQIVND (reference sequence). The chain's CDR3 is CASSIQGGTGTGELFF. CDR3 bases: TGTGCCAGTAGTATTCAGGGGGGCACGGGGACCGGGGAGCTGTTTTTT.

V usage is TRBV5-1 and J usage is TRBJ2-1; TRBD1 matches at 9 bases. The CDR3 extends over 15 amino acids. The germline gives CDR1 SGHRS, CDR2 YFSETQ. J was trimmed by 6 bases and V by 6 bases; bases with no gene match: 10. This chain's CDR3 is CASTPGTGSPNEQFF. The CDR3 DNA sequence: TGCGCCAGCACCCCCGGGACAGGGTCCCCCAATGAGCAGTTCTTC.

The J gene is TRBJ2-7, the V gene TRBV28, with TRBD2 identical over 14 bases. V trimming: 6 bases; J trimming: 3 bases; junction bases outside the gene matches: 10. The CDR3 has 17 residues. Per the germline V gene, CDR1 is MDHEN and CDR2 is SYDVKM. CDR3 nucleotides: TGTGCCAGCAGGCCCGGGACTAGCGGGAGAGGGATCTACGAGCAGTACTTC. Amino acid sequence: CASRPGTSGRGIYEQYF. The variable domain in full, with the rest retrieved from reference TRBV28 and TRBJ2-7, is DVKVTQSSRYLVKRTGEKVFLECVQDMDHENMFWYRQDPGLGLRLIYFSYDVKMKEKGDIPEGYSVSREKKERFSLILESASTNQTSMYLCASRPGTSGRGIYEQYFGPGTRLTVT.